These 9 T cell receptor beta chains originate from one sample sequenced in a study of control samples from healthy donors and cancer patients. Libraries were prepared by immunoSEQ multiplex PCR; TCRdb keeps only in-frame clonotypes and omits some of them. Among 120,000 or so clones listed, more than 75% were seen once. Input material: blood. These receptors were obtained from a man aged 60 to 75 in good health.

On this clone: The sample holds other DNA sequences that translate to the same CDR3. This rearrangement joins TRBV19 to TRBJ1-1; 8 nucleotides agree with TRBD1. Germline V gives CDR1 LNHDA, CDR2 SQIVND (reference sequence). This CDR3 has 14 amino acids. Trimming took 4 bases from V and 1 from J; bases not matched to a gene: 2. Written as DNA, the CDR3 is TGTGCCAGTAGTAGCGGACAGGGGAACACTGAAGCTTTCTTT. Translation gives CASSSGQGNTEAFF.

CDR3 loop: CASGRPGQGLSVLGYTF. The DNA for the CDR3 is TGTGCCAGCGGCCGACCTGGACAGGGCTTATCAGTGTTAGGCTACACCTTC. The rearrangement uses TRBV27 and TRBJ1-2, with 8 nucleotides matching TRBD1. This CDR3 contains 17 residues. V shed 8 bases, J shed 8 bases, and the junction held 22 bases outside the gene matches. Germline CDR1 is MNHEY and CDR2 is SMNVEV (reference sequence).

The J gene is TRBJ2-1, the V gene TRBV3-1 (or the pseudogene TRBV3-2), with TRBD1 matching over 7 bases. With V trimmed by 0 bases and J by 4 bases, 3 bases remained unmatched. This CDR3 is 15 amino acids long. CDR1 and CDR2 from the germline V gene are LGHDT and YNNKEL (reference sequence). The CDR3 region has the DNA TGTGCCAGCAGCCAAGACAGGGGGATTTACAATGAGCAGTTCTTC. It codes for CASSQDRGIYNEQFF.

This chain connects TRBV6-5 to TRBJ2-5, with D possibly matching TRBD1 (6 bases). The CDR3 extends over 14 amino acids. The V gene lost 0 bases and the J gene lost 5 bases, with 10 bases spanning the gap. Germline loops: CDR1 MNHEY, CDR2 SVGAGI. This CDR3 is CASSYSGQKETQYF. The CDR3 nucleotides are TGTGCCAGCAGTTACTCGGGACAAAAGGAGACCCAGTACTTC.

Here the CDR3 reads CASSLPGLAAYEQYF. CDR3 bases: TGTGCCAGCAGTTTACCGGGACTAGCAGCATACGAGCAGTACTTC. V and J are TRBV28 and TRBJ2-7; 9 nucleotides align to TRBD2. Germline lookup yields CDR1 MDHEN and CDR2 SYDVKM. This CDR3 is built from 15 residues. The ends lost 2 bases at V and 4 bases at J; junction bases unmatched: 6.

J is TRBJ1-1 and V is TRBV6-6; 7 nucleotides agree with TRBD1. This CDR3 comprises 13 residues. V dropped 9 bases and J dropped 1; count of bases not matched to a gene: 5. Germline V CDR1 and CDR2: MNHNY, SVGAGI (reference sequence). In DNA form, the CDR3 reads TGTGCCAGTCCGGGACAGAAGAACACTGAAGCTTTCTTT. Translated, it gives CASPGQKNTEAFF.

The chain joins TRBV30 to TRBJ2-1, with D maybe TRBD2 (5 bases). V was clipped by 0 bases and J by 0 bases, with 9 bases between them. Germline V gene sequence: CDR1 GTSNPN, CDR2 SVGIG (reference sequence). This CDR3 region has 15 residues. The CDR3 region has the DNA TGTGCCTGGAGTGTAGTGGCGGGCTCCTACAATGAGCAGTTCTTC. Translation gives CAWSVVAGSYNEQFF.

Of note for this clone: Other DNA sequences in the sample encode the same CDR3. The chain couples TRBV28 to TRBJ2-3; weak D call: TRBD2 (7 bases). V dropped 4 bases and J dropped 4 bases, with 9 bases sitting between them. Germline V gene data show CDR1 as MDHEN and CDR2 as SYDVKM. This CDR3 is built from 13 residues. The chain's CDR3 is CASSWGGPDTQYF. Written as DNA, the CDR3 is TGTGCCAGCAGTTGGGGGGGGCCAGATACGCAGTATTTT.

CDR3 region: CASTGQGNQPQHF. The CDR3 DNA reads TGTGCCAGCACCGGACAGGGCAATCAGCCCCAGCATTTT. V is TRBV6-6 and J is TRBJ1-5, with 7 bases lining up with TRBD1. The CDR3 length is 13 residues. Germline V gives CDR1 MNHNY, CDR2 SVGAGI (reference sequence). V was clipped by 7 bases and J by 2 bases; unmatched bases: 2.